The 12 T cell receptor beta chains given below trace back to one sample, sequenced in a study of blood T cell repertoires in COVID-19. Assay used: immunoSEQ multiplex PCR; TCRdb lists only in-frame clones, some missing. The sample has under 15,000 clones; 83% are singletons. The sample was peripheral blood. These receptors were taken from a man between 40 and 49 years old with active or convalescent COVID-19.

CDR3 DNA sequence: TGTGCCAGCAGTTCTCATGGAGCCGGGGAGCTGTTTTTT. The encoded protein is CASSSHGAGELFF. The chain employs TRBV27 and TRBJ2-2; no clear D. Germline-derived CDR1 and CDR2 are MNHEY and SMNVEV (reference sequence). The CDR3 is 13 amino acids. Trimming took 4 bases from V and 6 from J, leaving 9 bases between them.

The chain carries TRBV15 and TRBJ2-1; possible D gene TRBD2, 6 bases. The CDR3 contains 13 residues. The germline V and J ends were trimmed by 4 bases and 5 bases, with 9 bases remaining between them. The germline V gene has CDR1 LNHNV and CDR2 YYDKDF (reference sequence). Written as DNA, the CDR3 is TGTGCCACCAGCATCTTAGCGGACAATGAGCAGTTCTTC. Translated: CATSILADNEQFF.

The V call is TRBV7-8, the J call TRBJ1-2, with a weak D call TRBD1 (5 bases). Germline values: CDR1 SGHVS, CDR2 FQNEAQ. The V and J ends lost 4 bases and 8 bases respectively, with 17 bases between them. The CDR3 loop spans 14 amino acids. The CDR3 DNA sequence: TGTGCCAGCAGCTCGCGGGACTTTTTTGGCGGCTACACCTTC. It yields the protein CASSSRDFFGGYTF.

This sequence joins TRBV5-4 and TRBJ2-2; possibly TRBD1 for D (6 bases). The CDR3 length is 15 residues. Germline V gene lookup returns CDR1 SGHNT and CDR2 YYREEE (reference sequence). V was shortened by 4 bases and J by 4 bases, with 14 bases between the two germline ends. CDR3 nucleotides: TGTGCCAGCAGCGCCGGACAGTTCGCCACCGGGGAGCTGTTTTTT. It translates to CASSAGQFATGELFF.

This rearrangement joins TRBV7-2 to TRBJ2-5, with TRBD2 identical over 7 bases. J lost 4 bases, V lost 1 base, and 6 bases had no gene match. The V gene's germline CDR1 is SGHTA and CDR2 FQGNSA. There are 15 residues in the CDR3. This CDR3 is CASSLVASGRETQYF. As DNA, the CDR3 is TGTGCCAGCAGCTTAGTAGCTAGCGGCCGAGAGACCCAGTACTTC.

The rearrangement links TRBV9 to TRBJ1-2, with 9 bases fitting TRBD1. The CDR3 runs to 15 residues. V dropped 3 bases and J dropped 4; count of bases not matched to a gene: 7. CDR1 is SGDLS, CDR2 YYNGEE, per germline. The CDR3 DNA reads TGTGCCAGCAGCGGGGGACAGGGTGGCTTCTATGGCTACACCTTC. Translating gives CASSGGQGGFYGYTF.

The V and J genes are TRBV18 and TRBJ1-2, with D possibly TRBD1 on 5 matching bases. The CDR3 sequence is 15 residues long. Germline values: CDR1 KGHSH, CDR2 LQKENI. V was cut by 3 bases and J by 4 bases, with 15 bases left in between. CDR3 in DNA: TGTGCCAGCTCACCGATGACCCCTCAGGGCTATGGCTACACCTTC. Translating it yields CASSPMTPQGYGYTF.

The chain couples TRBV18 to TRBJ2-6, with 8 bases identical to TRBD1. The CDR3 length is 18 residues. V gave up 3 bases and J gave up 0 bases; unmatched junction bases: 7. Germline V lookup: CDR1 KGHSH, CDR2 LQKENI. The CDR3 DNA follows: TGTGCCAGCTCACCCGGACAGGGCCTCTCCTCTGGGGCCAACGTCCTGACTTTC. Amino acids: CASSPGQGLSSGANVLTF.

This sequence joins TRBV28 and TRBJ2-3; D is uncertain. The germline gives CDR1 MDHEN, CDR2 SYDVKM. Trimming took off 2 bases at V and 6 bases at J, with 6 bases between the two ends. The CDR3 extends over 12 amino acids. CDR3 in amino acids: CASSLTSDTQYF. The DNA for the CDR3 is TGTGCCAGCAGTTTAACGAGTGATACGCAGTATTTT.

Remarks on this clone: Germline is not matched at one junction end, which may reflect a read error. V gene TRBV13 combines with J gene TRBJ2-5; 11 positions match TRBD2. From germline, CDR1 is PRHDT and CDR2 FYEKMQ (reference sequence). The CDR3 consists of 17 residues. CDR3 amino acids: CASSLGLAGHRGETQYF. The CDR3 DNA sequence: TGTGCCAGCAGCCTAGGACTAGCGGGTCATCGCGGGGAGACCCAGTACTTC.

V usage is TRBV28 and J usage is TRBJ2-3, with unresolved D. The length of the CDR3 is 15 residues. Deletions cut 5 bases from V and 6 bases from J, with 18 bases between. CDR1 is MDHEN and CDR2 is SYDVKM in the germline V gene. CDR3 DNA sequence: TGTGCCAGCAGTCCGCCAGCCGGGTTCCCGGATACGCAGTATTTT. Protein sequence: CASSPPAGFPDTQYF.

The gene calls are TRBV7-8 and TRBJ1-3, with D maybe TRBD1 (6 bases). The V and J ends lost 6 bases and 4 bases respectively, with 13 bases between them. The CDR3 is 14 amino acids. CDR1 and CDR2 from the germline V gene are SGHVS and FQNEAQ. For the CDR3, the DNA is TGTGCCAGCAGTGCACGGGGGGGCGGAAACACCATATATTTT. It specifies CASSARGGGNTIYF.